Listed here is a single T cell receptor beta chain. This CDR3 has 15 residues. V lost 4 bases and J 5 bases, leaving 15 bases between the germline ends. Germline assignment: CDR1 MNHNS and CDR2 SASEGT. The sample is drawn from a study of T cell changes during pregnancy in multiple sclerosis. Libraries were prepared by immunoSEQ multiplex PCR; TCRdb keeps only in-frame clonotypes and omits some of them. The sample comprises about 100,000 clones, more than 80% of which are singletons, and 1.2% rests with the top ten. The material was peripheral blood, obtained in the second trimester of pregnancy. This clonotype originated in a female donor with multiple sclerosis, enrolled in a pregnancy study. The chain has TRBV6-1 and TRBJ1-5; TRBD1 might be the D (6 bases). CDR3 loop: CASSGVAGEHQPQHF. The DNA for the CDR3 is TGTGCCAGCAGTGGTGTGGCAGGGGAACATCAGCCCCAGCATTTT.